These 24 T cell receptor beta chains were all obtained from the same sample, sequenced in a study of early T cells in non-severe SARS-CoV-2 infection. TCRdb redid the calling of the 5' RACE reads with MiXCR, one entry per CDR3 protein. The data show 95,000 to 110,000 distinct CDR3 sequences, around 10% seen once. The specimen was whole blood. All receptors come from an adult who was a healthcare worker with PCR-confirmed SARS-CoV-2 infection or an uninfected control (not recorded which).

This clonotype has only a few counts. This rearrangement joins TRBV7-6 to TRBJ1-4, with TRBD1 matching 7 bases. The length of the CDR3 is 14 residues. Germline V gives CDR1 SGHVS, CDR2 FNYEAQ. The junction had 7 bases not matched to a gene; V was cut back by 5 bases and J by 7 bases. This CDR3 is CASSPGGGSEKLFF. The CDR3 DNA reads as TGTGCCAGCAGCCCAGGGGGTGGGTCTGAAAAACTGTTTTTT.

V gene TRBV7-9 combines with J gene TRBJ2-7; 10 nucleotides align to TRBD2. Germline loops: CDR1 SEHNR, CDR2 FQNEAQ (reference sequence). V gave up 3 bases and J gave up 4 bases; unmatched junction bases: 3. The CDR3 has 14 amino acids. This chain's CDR3 is CASSFGLADYEQYF. The CDR3 DNA reads TGTGCCAGCAGCTTCGGACTAGCGGATTACGAGCAGTACTTC. The whole variable domain, filled in from reference TRBV7-9 and TRBJ2-7, reads DTGVSQNPRHKITKRGQNVTFRCDPISEHNRLYWYRQTLGQGPEFLTYFQNEAQLEKSRLLSDRFSAERPKGSFSTLEIQRTEQGDSAMYLCASSFGLADYEQYFGPGTRLTVT.

This clonotype was detected many times. The V and J genes are TRBV7-9 and TRBJ2-3; possibly TRBD2 for D (6 bases). From germline, CDR1 is SEHNR and CDR2 FQNEAQ (reference sequence). Trimming shortened V by 4 bases and J by 0 bases, and 11 bases separated the two germline ends. This CDR3 spans 15 amino acids. The CDR3 coding sequence is TGTGCCAGCAGCTCCAGACTAGAAAGCACAGATACGCAGTATTTT. It translates to CASSSRLESTDTQYF.

The chain couples TRBV10-3 to TRBJ2-7; no clear D. V lost 3 bases, J lost 2 bases, and 5 bases lay in between. The CDR3 is 12 residues long. Germline values: CDR1 ENHRY, CDR2 SYGVKD. The CDR3: CAISDKTYEQYF. The CDR3, as DNA: TGTGCCATCAGTGATAAAACCTACGAGCAGTACTTC.

This clonotype was seen a few times. The rearrangement links TRBV7-2 to TRBJ2-5; D is uncertain. This CDR3 contains 14 residues. From germline, CDR1 is SGHTA and CDR2 FQGNSA. V lost 0 bases and J 2 bases, leaving 7 bases between the germline ends. The CDR3 reads CASSLAVGQETQYF. CDR3 in DNA: TGTGCCAGCAGCTTAGCAGTCGGGCAAGAGACCCAGTACTTC.

This chain links TRBV11-2 with TRBJ2-7; D is unclear. The CDR3 runs to 15 residues. V was cut by 1 base and J by 1 base, with 11 bases left in between. Per the germline V gene, CDR1 is SGHAT and CDR2 is FQNNGV. The CDR3 bases are TGTGCCAGCAGCTTAGTAGGGATGGTGTCCTACGAGCAGTACTTC. It specifies CASSLVGMVSYEQYF.

This clonotype was recorded a few times. The chain has TRBV7-3 and TRBJ2-1; D remains unclear. Germline values: CDR1 SGHTA, CDR2 FQGTGA. The V and J ends lost 2 bases and 4 bases respectively, with 12 bases between them. This CDR3 is built from 15 residues. DNA of the CDR3: TGTGCCAGCAGCTTATACTCGAATTCTTACAATGAGCAGTTCTTC. It translates to CASSLYSNSYNEQFF.

This clonotype was counted ten times or more. The chain joins TRBV20-1 to TRBJ2-7, with no clear D. Trimming took off 1 base at V and 3 bases at J, with 13 bases between the two ends. Germline V gene lookup returns CDR1 DFQATT and CDR2 SNEGSKA (reference sequence). This CDR3 region has 14 residues. CDR3 sequence reads: CSARGRLELYEQYF. The CDR3 DNA sequence: TGCAGTGCTAGAGGTCGTCTGGAACTCTACGAGCAGTACTTC.

Only a few counts were recorded for this clonotype. This chain joins TRBV30 and TRBJ1-1, with 12 positions matching TRBD1. V shed 4 bases, J shed 14 bases, and the junction held 14 bases outside the gene matches. The CDR3 has 14 residues. Germline V lookup: CDR1 GTSNPN, CDR2 SVGIG (reference sequence). CDR3 nucleotide sequence: TGTGCCTGGACCCCCGGGACAGGGGGCTCAGGGTTGTTCTTT. Translating gives CAWTPGTGGSGLFF.

This clonotype showed up just a few times. This chain joins TRBV29-1 and TRBJ2-5; possible D gene TRBD1, 5 bases. In germline, CDR1 is SQVTM, CDR2 ANQGSEA. CDR3 size: 13 residues. V was cut by 6 bases and J by 1 base, with 12 bases left in between. CDR3 coding DNA: TGCAGCGTACACAGGAGCAGCCAAGAGACCCAGTACTTC. Its translation is CSVHRSSQETQYF.

V and J are TRBV7-9 and TRBJ2-1, with D maybe TRBD2 (6 bases). Trimming cost V 1 base and J 9 bases, with 16 bases left between them. The CDR3 has 15 residues. Germline CDR1 reads SEHNR; CDR2 reads FQNEAQ (reference sequence). CDR3 DNA sequence: TGTGCCAGCAGCTTAGGTGCGGGAATGAGTGCTGAGCAGTTCTTC. Translated, it gives CASSLGAGMSAEQFF.

This clonotype was observed at least ten times. The J gene is TRBJ2-5, the V gene TRBV5-1; either TRBD1 or TRBD2 may supply D (5 bases each). Per the germline V gene, CDR1 is SGHRS and CDR2 is YFSETQ. The germline V and J ends were trimmed by 1 base and 5 bases, with 9 bases remaining between them. The CDR3 consists of 13 residues. CDR3 coding DNA: TGCGCCAGCAGCTTGCAGGGCGGGGAGACCCAGTACTTC. Translated: CASSLQGGETQYF. Full variable domain (outside the CDR3, taken from reference TRBV5-1 and TRBJ2-5): KAGVTQTPRYLIKTRGQQVTLSCSPISGHRSVSWYQQTPGQGLQFLFEYFSETQRNKGNFPGRFSGRQFSNSRSEMNVSTLELGDSALYLCASSLQGGETQYFGPGTRLLVL.

This clonotype came up many times. This chain uses TRBV10-3 with TRBJ2-5; 7 positions agree with TRBD1. The V segment lost 4 bases and the J segment 1 base; nucleotides outside the gene matches: 0. CDR1 and CDR2 from the germline V gene are ENHRY and SYGVKD. The length of the CDR3 is 13 residues. CDR3 loop: CAISGQGQETQYF. As DNA, the CDR3 is TGTGCCATCAGTGGACAGGGCCAAGAGACCCAGTACTTC.

This chain links TRBV4-1 with TRBJ2-5; tentative D call: TRBD2 (6 bases). The CDR3 runs 16 residues. Germline V gene sequence: CDR1 MGHRA, CDR2 YSYEKL. V lost 1 base and J lost 1, with 13 bases in between. CDR3 DNA sequence: TGCGCCAGCAGCCAAGTCGGCTTAGCGGTCCAAGAGACCCAGTACTTC. As protein: CASSQVGLAVQETQYF.

This clonotype was detected only a few times. The chain has TRBV3-1 and TRBJ1-2; D gene unclear. CDR3 size: 12 residues. The ends were cut back, 3 bases at V and 8 bases at J, with 10 bases in the middle. Per germline, CDR1 LGHDT and CDR2 YNNKEL (reference sequence). As DNA, the CDR3 is TGTGCCAGCAGCCACCCCCAGGCGGGCTACACCTTC. This encodes CASSHPQAGYTF.

This clonotype was seen a handful of times. The chain couples TRBV7-9 to TRBJ1-2, with 7 bases lining up with TRBD1. Germline trimming cut 5 bases from V and 8 bases from J; bases unmatched to any gene: 8. The CDR3 consists of 13 residues. Germline-derived CDR1 and CDR2 are SEHNR and FQNEAQ (reference sequence). The CDR3 DNA is TGTGCCAGCAGCCAACGACAGGGCGGCGGCTACACCTTC. This codes for CASSQRQGGGYTF.

A few counts support this clonotype. The chain uses TRBV7-9 and TRBJ2-2; TRBD1 matches 7 bases. V trimming: 2 bases; J trimming: 3 bases; junction bases outside the gene matches: 6. The germline V gene encodes CDR1 SEHNR and CDR2 FQNEAQ (reference sequence). The CDR3 is 16 amino acids. The CDR3 is CASSLPGQSYTGELFF. CDR3 DNA: TGTGCCAGCAGCTTACCGGGACAGAGTTACACCGGGGAGCTGTTTTTT.

In this sample, this clonotype turned up many times. V is TRBV5-6 and J is TRBJ1-6, with 10 bases matching TRBD1. This CDR3 is 14 amino acids long. Germline lookup yields CDR1 SGHDT and CDR2 YYEEEE. J gave up 9 bases and V 2 bases, and 2 bases lay outside the gene matches. This CDR3 reads CASSFDRGLSPLHF. The CDR3 DNA reads TGTGCCAGCAGCTTCGACAGGGGGCTTTCACCCCTCCACTTT.

The chain employs TRBV3-1 and TRBJ1-1, with 7 bases aligning to TRBD1. J was trimmed by 8 bases and V by 2 bases; bases with no gene match: 5. Germline CDR1 reads LGHDT; CDR2 reads YNNKEL (reference sequence). This CDR3 spans 13 amino acids. CDR3 bases: TGTGCCAGCAGCCAACTTAAGACAGGGGAAGCTTTCTTT. It yields the protein CASSQLKTGEAFF.

This clonotype was found a few times. The chain has TRBV27 and TRBJ1-5; tentatively, D is TRBD1 (6 bases). V was cut by 8 bases and J by 0 bases, with 14 bases left in between. The CDR3 contains 15 residues. In germline, CDR1 is MNHEY, CDR2 SMNVEV (reference sequence). The CDR3 sequence is CASSIQGHSNQPQHF. The CDR3, as DNA: TGTGCCAGCTCCATACAGGGCCATAGCAATCAGCCCCAGCATTTT.

The chain is built from TRBV21-1 and TRBJ2-7. TRBV21-1 is termed a pseudogene. The CDR3 length is 9 residues. The CDR3 DNA follows: TGTGCCAGCTACAGACGCTTGTACTTC. Its translation: CASYRRLYF.

This clonotype was counted at least ten times. The V call is TRBV7-9, the J call TRBJ2-1; 8 bases are shared with TRBD2. Losses at the gene ends were 2 bases for V and 9 bases for J; bases not matched to a gene: 9. Germline assignment: CDR1 SEHNR and CDR2 FQNEAQ (reference sequence). This CDR3 spans 15 amino acids. CDR3 nucleotide sequence: TGTGCCAGCAGCTTACCGGGACTAGGGATCAGTGAGCAGTTCTTC. Its protein is CASSLPGLGISEQFF. Full variable domain (rest looked up from reference TRBV7-9 and TRBJ2-1): DTGVSQNPRHKITKRGQNVTFRCDPISEHNRLYWYRQTLGQGPEFLTYFQNEAQLEKSRLLSDRFSAERPKGSFSTLEIQRTEQGDSAMYLCASSLPGLGISEQFFGPGTRLTVL.

The CDR3 loop is CASSVETEGHSNQPQHF. CDR3 bases: TGTGCCAGCAGCGTAGAGACCGAGGGGCATAGCAATCAGCCCCAGCATTTT. V is TRBV9 and J is TRBJ1-5, with D possibly matching TRBD1 (5 bases). V gave up 0 bases and J gave up 0 bases, with 13 bases separating them. This CDR3 has 17 residues. Per the germline V gene, CDR1 is SGDLS and CDR2 is YYNGEE.

This clonotype was recorded at least ten times. The chain joins TRBV9 to TRBJ2-2, with 8 bases identical to TRBD1. After removal of 3 bases from V and 5 bases from J, the junction contained 6 bases not matched to a gene. CDR1 and CDR2 (germline): SGDLS, YYNGEE. This CDR3 contains 15 residues. CDR3 in DNA: TGTGCCAGCAGCGATGGACAGGGTGGAACCGGGGAGCTGTTTTTT. Translation gives CASSDGQGGTGELFF.